This TCR beta chain stems from a study of blood T cell repertoires in COVID-19 (dated by TCRdb to 2018 to 2021). As for the study more broadly: Samples covering the acute and convalescent phases of COVID-19 were provided by collaborators in the United States, Italy and Spain. Where available, HLA class I and class II types were taken from metadata supplied by the sample provider and were not determined by assay-based typing. The repertoires were made available in a free public database intended to serve as a resource for research on the immune response to SARS-CoV-2. Subjects who had been exposed to COVID-19, were actively infected with it, or had recovered from it provided the deeply sampled blood TCRbeta repertoires that made up the dataset. The prospective study material was composed of cDNA or gDNA derived from T cells, B-cell-depleted T cells, or PBMCs. A de-identified subject ID, COVID-19 status, age in years and sex were almost always included in the sample metadata. The samples were drawn from the first 160 participants of the ongoing ImmuneRACE study and from 1,254 subjects provided by 6 global collaborators. General study outcomes and caveats: The amount of clinical and demographic metadata varied by source and participant and was provided uncurated.

Whole blood was collected in K2EDTA tubes by collaborating institutions according to the institutions' own protocols. Collaborator samples were shipped for TCRbeta analysis as frozen whole blood, isolated PBMCs, or DNA extracted from either sample type. The immunoSEQ Assay, a bias-controlled multiplex PCR, was used to amplify TCRbeta CDR3 regions from genomic DNA. The published analysis was carried out like this. The number of nucleated cells in each sample was estimated from the amplification of reference gene primers within the assay. To quantify the absolute abundance of each unique TCRbeta CDR3 rearrangement, sequence reads were collapsed and filtered. For each sample, productive Simpson clonality was calculated as the square root of Simpson's diversity index over productive rearrangements. TCRdb obtained this table from immuneACCESS and retained in-frame rearrangements with V and J assigned. These tables miss some clones; where compared with another copy, unresolved V genes account for less than half of the shortfall, and the remainder is unexplained. The V and J calls and clone size were taken over from that table, and D and trimming were inferred from the DNA. The sample data list 410,000 or so clones, and 86% of these were observed just once. Jointly, the top ten make up roughly 1.4% of the sample.

Clipping removes 4 bases from V and 2 bases from J, with 10 as the unmatched junction base count. There are 16 amino acids in the CDR3, from cysteine to phenylalanine inclusive. Only CDR3 DNA is held: 48 bases, read in frame from base 1. From the germline V gene (reference sequence), CDR1 is SGHNT and CDR2 is YYREEE. Notes on this clone: Its target antigen remains unknown. No clone much larger than this one lies a single base away; base qualities are absent.

This sequence was found in a woman aged 25 to 39 with active or convalescent COVID-19. Sequenced: peripheral blood. The sequence joins TRBV5-4 to TRBJ2-5; the central 8 bases match TRBD1. The nucleotides read TGTGCCAGCAGCCGTACAGGGGGTGGACCGCAAGAGACCCAGTACTTC. Its protein product is CASSRTGGGPQETQYF.